The source of this TCR beta chain is a study of regulatory T cells in long-lasting Graves disease. Study-wide results and caveats: Persistent Graves' disease cases displayed lower TCR diversity than newly diagnosed ones. TRBV28, TRBJ1-2 and TRBJ2-5 emerged as the favored segments in persistent disease. A greater number of public clonotypes (about 3,000) was shared by persistent patients than by new patients (approximately 910).

Building of the TCR beta libraries involved iRepertoire HTBI primers and Arm-PCR of CDR3 regions. One entry per CDR3 protein, called by TCRdb with MiXCR from the multiplex PCR reads. The repertoire holds over 350,000 distinct CDR3 sequences, with about a fifth as singletons. This CDR3 has 14 residues. Trimming pared 5 bases from V and 3 bases from J, leaving 14 bases between. Germline V gene lookup returns CDR1 SGHVS and CDR2 FQNEAQ. This clonotype was found many times. Its antigen is undetermined. The time point was: persistent/refractory GD, antithyroid drugs over 5 years with positive TRAb. Scientists built the TCR library using RNA that was extracted from PBMCs. Peripheral blood, at 8.5 to 9 milliliters, went into EDTA tubes.

The rearrangement uses TRBV7-8 and TRBJ2-7; D possibly matches TRBD1 or TRBD2 (5 bases each). This sequence originates from a female donor with Graves disease. This specimen was peripheral blood mononuclear cells (PBMCs), taken when the disease was refractory, from a patient treated with antithyroid drugs. This CDR3 reads CASSGGGGDYEQYF. CDR3 coding DNA: TGTGCCAGCAGCGGGGGTGGGGGAGACTACGAGCAGTACTTC.